Listed below are T cell receptor beta chains from one sample, sequenced in a study of T cell repertoires in cytomegalovirus infection. Each CDR3 protein gets one entry after TCRdb re-called the reads with MiXCR. Of 700,000 to 950,000 distinct CDR3 sequences listed, about 33% were seen once; the top ten hold around 12%. These receptors have no known antigen. The source material was cultured CD8+ T cells from PBMCs, sampled from culture after CMV antigen stimulation. All receptors derive from a human donor in good health (CMV status not recorded). Some clones in this sample may be carry-over from other donors' samples. CDR3s leave out the opening cysteine and the closing phenylalanine or tryptophan. Each record gives: V gene, CDR3 length, J gene, clone size, D gene, CDR3 protein. The D gene is left open where the match is weak. Size tells how often a clone was seen (once, few, many) or the class of an expanded clone, and some rows leave it out.

v_call: TRBV19; cdr3_length: 15; j_call: TRBJ2-2; clone_size: NA; d_call: NA; cdr3_aa: ASWAASGSQNTGELF
v_call: TRBV5-6; cdr3_length: 14; j_call: TRBJ1-4; clone_size: NA; d_call: NA; cdr3_aa: ASSPGDLLGGEKLF
v_call: TRBV4-1; cdr3_length: 14; j_call: TRBJ1-4; clone_size: NA; d_call: TRBD1; cdr3_aa: ASTDELTGSNEKLF
v_call: TRBV19; cdr3_length: 16; j_call: TRBJ2-4; clone_size: NA; d_call: TRBD2; cdr3_aa: ASKLGSASGDTKNIQY
v_call: TRBV6-2/TRBV6-3; cdr3_length: 13; j_call: TRBJ2-5; clone_size: NA; d_call: TRBD1; cdr3_aa: ASSRRDRGKETQY
v_call: TRBV6-6; cdr3_length: 15; j_call: TRBJ2-1; clone_size: NA; d_call: NA; cdr3_aa: ASSYLAGDIRKNEQF
v_call: TRBV6-6; cdr3_length: 11; j_call: TRBJ2-5; clone_size: NA; d_call: NA; cdr3_aa: ASSLQTPETQY
v_call: TRBV7-9; cdr3_length: 13; j_call: TRBJ2-7; clone_size: NA; d_call: TRBD2; cdr3_aa: ASSSNSGVSYEQY
v_call: TRBV7-2; cdr3_length: 11; j_call: TRBJ2-5; clone_size: many; d_call: NA; cdr3_aa: ASSQALGETQY
v_call: TRBV7-9; cdr3_length: 15; j_call: TRBJ2-2; clone_size: few; d_call: NA; cdr3_aa: ASSPQGGAGLTGELF
v_call: TRBV6-2/TRBV6-3; cdr3_length: 15; j_call: TRBJ1-5; clone_size: few; d_call: NA; cdr3_aa: ASSTSLEGKSNQPQH
v_call: TRBV7-6; cdr3_length: 14; j_call: TRBJ2-1; clone_size: NA; d_call: TRBD2; cdr3_aa: ASSLSGSGAYNEQF
v_call: TRBV7-4; cdr3_length: 12; j_call: TRBJ1-1; clone_size: NA; d_call: TRBD1; cdr3_aa: ASSFILRGTEAF
v_call: TRBV5-1; cdr3_length: 17; j_call: TRBJ2-5; clone_size: NA; d_call: TRBD1; cdr3_aa: ASSLPPDGTGGRWETQY
v_call: TRBV5-6; cdr3_length: 18; j_call: TRBJ2-2; clone_size: few; d_call: TRBD2; cdr3_aa: ASTQRIKLAGGPSTGELF
v_call: TRBV7-9; cdr3_length: 12; j_call: TRBJ2-5; clone_size: few; d_call: NA; cdr3_aa: ASSLVMRGETQY
v_call: TRBV5-8; cdr3_length: 14; j_call: TRBJ2-2; clone_size: few; d_call: TRBD1; cdr3_aa: ASSLGQGESTGELF
v_call: TRBV28; cdr3_length: 12; j_call: TRBJ1-3; clone_size: few; d_call: NA; cdr3_aa: ASRGPRSGNTIY
v_call: TRBV6-6; cdr3_length: 17; j_call: TRBJ1-2; clone_size: NA; d_call: TRBD1; cdr3_aa: ASSIPRRQGELGNYGYT
v_call: TRBV29-1; cdr3_length: 12; j_call: TRBJ2-1; clone_size: few; d_call: NA; cdr3_aa: SVVGGVLYNEQF
v_call: TRBV6-1; cdr3_length: 14; j_call: TRBJ1-1; clone_size: few; d_call: NA; cdr3_aa: ASSEAGQPMNTEAF
v_call: TRBV12-3/TRBV12-4; cdr3_length: 11; j_call: TRBJ1-2; clone_size: NA; d_call: NA; cdr3_aa: ASSLNNNYGYT
v_call: TRBV6-6; cdr3_length: 15; j_call: TRBJ2-5; clone_size: few; d_call: NA; cdr3_aa: ASSYSLPHQRGETQY
v_call: TRBV7-9; cdr3_length: 11; j_call: TRBJ2-7; clone_size: NA; d_call: NA; cdr3_aa: ASSPTEKYEQY
v_call: TRBV3-1; cdr3_length: 13; j_call: TRBJ1-4; clone_size: NA; d_call: NA; cdr3_aa: ASSQETGSGEKLF
v_call: TRBV6-2/TRBV6-3; cdr3_length: 13; j_call: TRBJ1-3; clone_size: NA; d_call: NA; cdr3_aa: ASSYSAFAGNTIY
v_call: TRBV5-1; cdr3_length: 14; j_call: TRBJ2-1; clone_size: few; d_call: NA; cdr3_aa: ASSLVATGPYNEQF
v_call: TRBV6-2/TRBV6-3; cdr3_length: 9; j_call: TRBJ2-7; clone_size: few; d_call: NA; cdr3_aa: ASARSYEQY
v_call: TRBV9; cdr3_length: 14; j_call: TRBJ2-1; clone_size: many; d_call: NA; cdr3_aa: ASSAPAGSSYNEQF
v_call: TRBV27; cdr3_length: 14; j_call: TRBJ2-3; clone_size: NA; d_call: TRBD1; cdr3_aa: ASSLLEQGVTDTQY
v_call: TRBV18; cdr3_length: 13; j_call: TRBJ2-1; clone_size: once; d_call: NA; cdr3_aa: ASSLGDKYPMEQF
v_call: TRBV7-8; cdr3_length: 15; j_call: TRBJ1-5; clone_size: many; d_call: NA; cdr3_aa: ASSLFSGRSDNQPQH
v_call: TRBV19; cdr3_length: 13; j_call: TRBJ1-5; clone_size: few; d_call: TRBD1; cdr3_aa: ASSIDGTGYQPQH
v_call: TRBV2; cdr3_length: 13; j_call: TRBJ1-4; clone_size: few; d_call: NA; cdr3_aa: ASTSVRPENEKLF
v_call: TRBV6-1; cdr3_length: 17; j_call: TRBJ1-1; clone_size: NA; d_call: TRBD1; cdr3_aa: ASSGPDRVRLRDGLKAF
v_call: TRBV27; cdr3_length: 12; j_call: TRBJ2-3; clone_size: NA; d_call: NA; cdr3_aa: ASSPEVGTDTQY
v_call: TRBV6-1; cdr3_length: 14; j_call: TRBJ2-1; clone_size: few; d_call: NA; cdr3_aa: ASSGAGLGSYNEQF
v_call: TRBV9; cdr3_length: 14; j_call: TRBJ1-2; clone_size: NA; d_call: TRBD1; cdr3_aa: ASSVRGGQLNYGYT
v_call: TRBV6-5; cdr3_length: 12; j_call: TRBJ2-5; clone_size: many; d_call: NA; cdr3_aa: ASSYKGGGETQY
v_call: TRBV20-1; cdr3_length: 12; j_call: TRBJ1-5; clone_size: few; d_call: NA; cdr3_aa: SASPEYSNQPQH
v_call: TRBV20-1; cdr3_length: 14; j_call: TRBJ1-1; clone_size: NA; d_call: NA; cdr3_aa: SALVPLQGWNTEAF
v_call: TRBV4-1; cdr3_length: 10; j_call: TRBJ2-1; clone_size: NA; d_call: NA; cdr3_aa: ASSQVGTEQF
v_call: TRBV6-8; cdr3_length: 14; j_call: TRBJ1-1; clone_size: NA; d_call: TRBD1; cdr3_aa: ASSSPRQGLNTEAF
v_call: TRBV2; cdr3_length: 12; j_call: TRBJ2-3; clone_size: NA; d_call: NA; cdr3_aa: ASRPRTAPDTQY
v_call: TRBV20-1; cdr3_length: 13; j_call: TRBJ1-5; clone_size: NA; d_call: NA; cdr3_aa: SARDSPYSDQPQH
v_call: TRBV20-1; cdr3_length: 11; j_call: TRBJ1-5; clone_size: NA; d_call: NA; cdr3_aa: SAYSDGEQPQH
v_call: TRBV24-1; cdr3_length: 13; j_call: TRBJ1-4; clone_size: NA; d_call: TRBD1; cdr3_aa: ATSDRDRVWEKLF
v_call: TRBV6-6; cdr3_length: 13; j_call: TRBJ1-4; clone_size: NA; d_call: TRBD1; cdr3_aa: ASSPTGAGNEKLF
v_call: TRBV6-1; cdr3_length: 15; j_call: TRBJ2-7; clone_size: NA; d_call: TRBD1; cdr3_aa: ASSEAGRDRGWVEQY
v_call: TRBV27; cdr3_length: 11; j_call: TRBJ2-1; clone_size: NA; d_call: NA; cdr3_aa: ASSSAAYNEQF
v_call: TRBV20-1; cdr3_length: 13; j_call: TRBJ2-7; clone_size: few; d_call: NA; cdr3_aa: SARDWQGYSYEQY